This T cell receptor beta chain was captured in a study of shared clonotypes between healthy human individuals. Assay execution took place at the deep level. Original processing methods: ImmunoSEQ only sent back junction sequences with no quality scores, so filtering was done differently. Method: immunoSEQ multiplex PCR; TCRdb's copy keeps in-frame clones and lacks some. The V and J calls and clone size are taken from that table; D and trimming were inferred from the DNA. The table records millions of clones, 85% to 95% of them present only once. CDR3 size: 15 residues. V dropped 6 bases and J dropped 2; count of bases not matched to a gene: 7. Germline V CDR1 and CDR2: MNHEY, SMNVEV (reference sequence). Naive CD8 cells comprised CD45RO-negative, CCR7-positively selected cells, excluding terminally differentiated effector memory CD45RA+ cells. None of the donors, who were healthy HIV-negative adults, had recently had acute infections or vaccinations.

The chain carries TRBV27 and TRBJ2-7; 10 bases are a match to TRBD1. This TCR came from a man aged 18 to 30 in good health. Sequenced sample: naive CD8+ T cells sorted from blood. The CDR3 here is CASRGQGRPPYEQYF. DNA for the CDR3: TGTGCCAGCAGGGGACAGGGGCGCCCCCCCTACGAGCAGTACTTC.